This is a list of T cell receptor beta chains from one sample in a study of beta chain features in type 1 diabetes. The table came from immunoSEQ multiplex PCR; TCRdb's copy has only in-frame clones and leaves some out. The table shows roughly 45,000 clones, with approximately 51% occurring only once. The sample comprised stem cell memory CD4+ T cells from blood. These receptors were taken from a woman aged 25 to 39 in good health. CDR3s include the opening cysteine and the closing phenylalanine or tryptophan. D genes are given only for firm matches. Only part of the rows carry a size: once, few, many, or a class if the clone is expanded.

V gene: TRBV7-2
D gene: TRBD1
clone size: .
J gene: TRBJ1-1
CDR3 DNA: TGTGCCAGCAGCTTACGAGGCAGGGGGGAGTGGAGTAGTAGGGCTGAAGCTTTCTTT
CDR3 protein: CASSLRGRGEWSSRAEAFF

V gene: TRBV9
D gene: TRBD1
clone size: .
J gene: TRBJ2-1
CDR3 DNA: TGTGCCAGCAGTGCCCCCCCGGGACAGGGGGCGCGGGAGCAGTTCTTC
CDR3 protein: CASSAPPGQGAREQFF

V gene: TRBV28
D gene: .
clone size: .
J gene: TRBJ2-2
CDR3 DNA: TGTGCCAGCAGTTTGGCTCGGGAGCTGTTTTTT
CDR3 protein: CASSLARELFF

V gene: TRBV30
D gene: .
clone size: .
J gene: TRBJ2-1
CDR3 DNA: TGTGCCTGGGCCGCACTAATGCGCGATGAGCAGTTCTTC
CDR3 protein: CAWAALMRDEQFF

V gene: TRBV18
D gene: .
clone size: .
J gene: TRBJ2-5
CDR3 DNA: TGTGCCAGCTCACCCCTCCGGACTAAGGGGACAGAGACCCAGTACTTC
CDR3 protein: CASSPLRTKGTETQYF

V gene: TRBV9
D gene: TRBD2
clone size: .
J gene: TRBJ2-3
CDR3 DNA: TGTGCCAGCAGCGTAGAGAGCGGGAGCGCAGATACGCAGTATTTT
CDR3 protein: CASSVESGSADTQYF

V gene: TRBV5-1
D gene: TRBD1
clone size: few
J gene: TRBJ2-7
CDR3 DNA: TGCGCCAGCAGCTCGGACAGGGGACCCTACGAGCAGTACTTC
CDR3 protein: CASSSDRGPYEQYF

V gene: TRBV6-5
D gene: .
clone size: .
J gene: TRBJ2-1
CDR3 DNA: TGTGCCAGCAGGTCTTTGAGTGTAGCTGGCAATGAGCAGTTCTTC
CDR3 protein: CASRSLSVAGNEQFF

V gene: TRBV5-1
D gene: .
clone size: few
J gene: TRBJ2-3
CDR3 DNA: TGCGCCAGCAGCTTCTTCACAGATACGCAGTATTTT
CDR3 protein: CASSFFTDTQYF

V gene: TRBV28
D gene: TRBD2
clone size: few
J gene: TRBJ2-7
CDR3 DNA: TGTGCCAGCAGTCGCCGACTAGCGGGCTCTCTCTCCTACGAGCAGTACTTC
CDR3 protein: CASSRRLAGSLSYEQYF

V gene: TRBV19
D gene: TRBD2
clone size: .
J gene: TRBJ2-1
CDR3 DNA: TGTGCCAGTAGTATTCCCACCCGTACTAGCGTTTCCTACAATGAGCAGTTCTTC
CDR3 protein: CASSIPTRTSVSYNEQFF

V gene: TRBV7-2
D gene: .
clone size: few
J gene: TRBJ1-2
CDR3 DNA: TGTGCCAGCAGCGAGGGACACAACTATGGCTACACCTTC
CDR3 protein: CASSEGHNYGYTF

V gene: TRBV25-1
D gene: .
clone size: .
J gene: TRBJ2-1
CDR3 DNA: TGTGCCAGCAGGGCCAAACTAGTACCGTCTGGCAATGAGCAGTTCTTC
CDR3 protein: CASRAKLVPSGNEQFF

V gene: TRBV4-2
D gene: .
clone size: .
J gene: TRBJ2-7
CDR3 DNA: TGTGCCAGCAGCCAAGATCTGGGACAAACCTACGAGCAGTACTTC
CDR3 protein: CASSQDLGQTYEQYF

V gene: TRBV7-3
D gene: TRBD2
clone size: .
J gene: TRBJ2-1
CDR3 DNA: TGTGCCAGCAGCTTGCTAGCGGATACCTACAATGAGCAGTTCTTC
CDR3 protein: CASSLLADTYNEQFF

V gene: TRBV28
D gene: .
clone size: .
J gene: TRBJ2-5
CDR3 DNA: TGTGCCAGCAGTTCACCAGGGGTGCAAGAGACCCAGTACTTC
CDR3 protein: CASSSPGVQETQYF

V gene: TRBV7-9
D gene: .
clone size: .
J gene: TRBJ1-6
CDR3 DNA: TGTGCCAGCAGCTTAGTCGACAGCAATTCACCCCTCCACTTT
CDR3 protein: CASSLVDSNSPLHF

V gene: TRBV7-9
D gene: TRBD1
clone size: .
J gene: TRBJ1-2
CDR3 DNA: TGTGCCAGCAGCAGGGACAGGGACTATGGCTACACCTTC
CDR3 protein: CASSRDRDYGYTF

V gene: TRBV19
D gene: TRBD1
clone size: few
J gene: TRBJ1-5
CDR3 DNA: TGTGCCAGTAGCGGAGGGACAGGCTACAATCAGCCCCAGCATTTT
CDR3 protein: CASSGGTGYNQPQHF

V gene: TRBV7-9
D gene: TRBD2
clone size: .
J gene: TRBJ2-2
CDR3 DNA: TGTGCCAGCAGCTTAGCCGGGACTAGCGGCACCGGGGAGCTGTTTTTT
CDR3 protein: CASSLAGTSGTGELFF

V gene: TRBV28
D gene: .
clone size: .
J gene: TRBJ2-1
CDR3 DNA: TGTGCCAGCAGTCGTCAAACTAATGAGCAGTTCTTC
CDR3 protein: CASSRQTNEQFF

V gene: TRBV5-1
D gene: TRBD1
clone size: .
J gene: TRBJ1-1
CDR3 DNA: TGCGCCAGCAGCTTGGATCCGACAGGGGGCCGTGGGGCTTTCTTT
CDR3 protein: CASSLDPTGGRGAFF

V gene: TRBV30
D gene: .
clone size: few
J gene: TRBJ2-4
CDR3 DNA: TGTGCCTGGAGTGTCCCGGGGGGCAGAAACATTCAGTACTTC
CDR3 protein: CAWSVPGGRNIQYF

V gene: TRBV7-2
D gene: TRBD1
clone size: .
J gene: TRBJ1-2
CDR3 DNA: TGTGCCAGCAGCTCGCGGGGGACCACGGGACAGGGTCGGGGCTACACCTTC
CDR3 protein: CASSSRGTTGQGRGYTF

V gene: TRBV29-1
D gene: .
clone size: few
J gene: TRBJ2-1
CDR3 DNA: TGCAGCGGGGAGACCTACAATGAGCAGTTCTTC
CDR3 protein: CSGETYNEQFF

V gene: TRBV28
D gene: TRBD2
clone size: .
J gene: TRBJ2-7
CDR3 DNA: TGTGCCAGCAGTCCCTTAGCGGGAGGGCCGTTCGAGCAGTACTTC
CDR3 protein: CASSPLAGGPFEQYF

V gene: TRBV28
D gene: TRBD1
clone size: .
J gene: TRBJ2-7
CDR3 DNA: TGTGCCAGCAGAAGGTGGCAGGGGGCCTACGAGCAGTACTTC
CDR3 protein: CASRRWQGAYEQYF

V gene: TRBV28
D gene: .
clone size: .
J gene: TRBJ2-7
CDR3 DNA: TGTGCCAGCAATCCGATAGGTAGCGGCAACTCCTACGAGCAGTACTTC
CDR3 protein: CASNPIGSGNSYEQYF

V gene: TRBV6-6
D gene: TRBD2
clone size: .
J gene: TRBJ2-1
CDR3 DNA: TGTGCCAGCCAGGGAGCGGGGGTAAAGGGTGAGCAGTTCTTC
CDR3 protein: CASQGAGVKGEQFF

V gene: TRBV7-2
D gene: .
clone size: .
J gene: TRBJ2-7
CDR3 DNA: TGTGCCAGCAGCTTAGTAGTGACGGGGGCGGGAGAGTTCCCCTACGAGCAGTACTTC
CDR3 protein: CASSLVVTGAGEFPYEQYF

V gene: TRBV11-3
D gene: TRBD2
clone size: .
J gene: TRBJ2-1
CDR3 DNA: TGTGCCAGCAGCCAGCGGGAGGGCCGAGGGACGGATGAGCAGTTCTTC
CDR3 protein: CASSQREGRGTDEQFF

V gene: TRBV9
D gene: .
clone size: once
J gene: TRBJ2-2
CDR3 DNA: TGTGCCAGCAGACACGGCGAAGGGGCGGGGACCGGGGAGCTGTTTTTT
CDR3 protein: CASRHGEGAGTGELFF

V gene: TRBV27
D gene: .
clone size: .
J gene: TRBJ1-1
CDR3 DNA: TGTGCCAGCAGTTTAACAGGGAACACTGAAGCTTTCTTT
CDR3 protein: CASSLTGNTEAFF

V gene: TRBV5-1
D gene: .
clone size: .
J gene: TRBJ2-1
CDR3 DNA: TGCGCCAGCAGCTTCGGAGCGGACAATGAGCAGTTCTTC
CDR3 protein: CASSFGADNEQFF

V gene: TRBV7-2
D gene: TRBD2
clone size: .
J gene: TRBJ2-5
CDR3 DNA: TGTGCCAGCAGTTCAAGACTAGCTTCCGAGACCCAGTACTTC
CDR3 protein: CASSSRLASETQYF

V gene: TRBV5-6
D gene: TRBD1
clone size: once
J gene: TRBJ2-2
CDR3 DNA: TGTGCCAGCAGCCATATACCGGGACAGACGAACACCGGGGAGCTGTTTTTT
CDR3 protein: CASSHIPGQTNTGELFF

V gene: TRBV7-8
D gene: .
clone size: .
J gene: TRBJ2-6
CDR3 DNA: TGTGCCAGCAGCTTAAGGGGCTCTGGGGCCAACGTCCTGACTTTC
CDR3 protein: CASSLRGSGANVLTF

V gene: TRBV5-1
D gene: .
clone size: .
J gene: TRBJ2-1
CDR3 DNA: TGCGCCAGCGGCAGGGGTGACAATGAGCAGTTCTTC
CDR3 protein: CASGRGDNEQFF

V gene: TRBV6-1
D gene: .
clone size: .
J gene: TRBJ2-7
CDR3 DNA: TGTGCCAGCAGTCTTCAACAGTCCTCCGAGCAGTACTTC
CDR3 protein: CASSLQQSSEQYF

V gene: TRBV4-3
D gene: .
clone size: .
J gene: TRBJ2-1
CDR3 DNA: TGCGCCAGCAGCCAAGATTCGCGCCTAGGCGGATACAATGAGCAGTTCTTC
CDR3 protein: CASSQDSRLGGYNEQFF

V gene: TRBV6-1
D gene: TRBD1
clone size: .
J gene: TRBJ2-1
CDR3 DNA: TGTGCCAGCAGCATGTTGGACAGGGGGCCTGAGCAGTTCTTC
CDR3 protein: CASSMLDRGPEQFF

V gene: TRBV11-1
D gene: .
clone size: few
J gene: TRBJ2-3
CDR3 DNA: TGTGCCAGCAGCTTTACGGGAAGACATAGCACAGATACGCAGTATTTT
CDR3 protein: CASSFTGRHSTDTQYF

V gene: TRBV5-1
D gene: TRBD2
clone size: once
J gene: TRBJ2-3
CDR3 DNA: TGCGCCAGCAGCTTGGCAGCGACTAGCGGAAGCACAGATACGCAGTATTTT
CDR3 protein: CASSLAATSGSTDTQYF

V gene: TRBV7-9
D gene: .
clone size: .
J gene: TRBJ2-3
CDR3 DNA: TGTGCCAGCAGTACTCCCACGGATACGCAGTATTTT
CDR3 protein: CASSTPTDTQYF

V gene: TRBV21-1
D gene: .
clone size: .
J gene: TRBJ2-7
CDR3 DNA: TGTGCCAGAAATCCAAAGCAAGCTAGCGGGGGTACCTACGAGCAGTACTTC
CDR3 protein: CARNPKQASGGTYEQYF

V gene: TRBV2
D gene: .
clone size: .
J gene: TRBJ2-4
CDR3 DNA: TGTGCCAGTGTTCTAACGAACAGGAAAATAGCCAAAAACATTCAGTACTTC
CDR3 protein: CASVLTNRKIAKNIQYF

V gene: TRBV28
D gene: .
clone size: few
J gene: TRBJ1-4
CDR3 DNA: TGTGCCAGCAGTTCCTACAGATCAACTAATGAAAAACTGTTTTTT
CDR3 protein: CASSSYRSTNEKLFF

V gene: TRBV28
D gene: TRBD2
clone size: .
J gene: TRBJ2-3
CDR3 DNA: TGTGCCAGCACCTTTAGCGGGAGGGCCAGAGCAGATACGCAGTATTTT
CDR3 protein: CASTFSGRARADTQYF

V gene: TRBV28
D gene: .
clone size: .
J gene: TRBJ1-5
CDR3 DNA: TGTGCCAGCAGTTCACACCAGGTCGGGCCCCAGCATTTT
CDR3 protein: CASSSHQVGPQHF

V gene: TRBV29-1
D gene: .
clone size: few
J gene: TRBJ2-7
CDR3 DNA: TGCAGCGTTCGAAGGGGGGGTGTCCGCGAGCAGTACTTC
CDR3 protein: CSVRRGGVREQYF

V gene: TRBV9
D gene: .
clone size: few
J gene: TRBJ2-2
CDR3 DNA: TGTGCCAGCAGTCCGGGACTTCACACCGGGGAGCTGTTTTTT
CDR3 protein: CASSPGLHTGELFF

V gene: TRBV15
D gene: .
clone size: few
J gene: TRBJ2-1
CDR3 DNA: TGTGCCACCAACCCCGGGACTCGGAGCTCCTACAATGAGCAGTTCTTC
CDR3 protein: CATNPGTRSSYNEQFF

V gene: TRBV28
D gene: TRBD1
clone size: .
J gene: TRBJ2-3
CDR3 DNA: TGTGCCAGCAGTTCTCGCCGGGACAGGGGTACAGATACGCAGTATTTT
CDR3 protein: CASSSRRDRGTDTQYF

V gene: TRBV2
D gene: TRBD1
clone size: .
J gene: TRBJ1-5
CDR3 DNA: TGTGCCAGCAGAAACAGGGGGCTAGGCAATCAGCCCCAGCATTTT
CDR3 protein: CASRNRGLGNQPQHF

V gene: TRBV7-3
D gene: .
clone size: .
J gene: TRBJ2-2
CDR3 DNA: TGTGCCAGCAGCTTCCAGGGCGACACCGGGGAGCTGTTTTTT
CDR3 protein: CASSFQGDTGELFF

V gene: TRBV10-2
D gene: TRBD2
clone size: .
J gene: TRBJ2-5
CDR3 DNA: TGCGCCAGCAGAACGACTAGCGGGGTGAATGGAGAGACCCAGTACTTC
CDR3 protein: CASRTTSGVNGETQYF

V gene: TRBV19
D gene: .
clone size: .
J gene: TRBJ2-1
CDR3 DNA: TGTGCCAGTAGTAATAGATCCCCCGGCGGGGTCAATGAGCAGTTCTTC
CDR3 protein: CASSNRSPGGVNEQFF

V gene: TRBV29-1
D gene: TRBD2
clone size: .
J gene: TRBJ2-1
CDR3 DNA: TGCAGCGTTGAGGACCGAACGGGAGGGCTGGATGAGCAGTTCTTC
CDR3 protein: CSVEDRTGGLDEQFF

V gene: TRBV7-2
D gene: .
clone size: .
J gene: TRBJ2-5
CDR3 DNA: TGTGCCAGCAGCTTAGCCCGCGGACAGATAAAGACCCAGTACTTC
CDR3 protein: CASSLARGQIKTQYF

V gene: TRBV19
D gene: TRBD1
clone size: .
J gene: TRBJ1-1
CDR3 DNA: TGTGCCAGTACCTCCCCGGGACAGCGGAACACTGAAGCTTTCTTT
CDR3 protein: CASTSPGQRNTEAFF